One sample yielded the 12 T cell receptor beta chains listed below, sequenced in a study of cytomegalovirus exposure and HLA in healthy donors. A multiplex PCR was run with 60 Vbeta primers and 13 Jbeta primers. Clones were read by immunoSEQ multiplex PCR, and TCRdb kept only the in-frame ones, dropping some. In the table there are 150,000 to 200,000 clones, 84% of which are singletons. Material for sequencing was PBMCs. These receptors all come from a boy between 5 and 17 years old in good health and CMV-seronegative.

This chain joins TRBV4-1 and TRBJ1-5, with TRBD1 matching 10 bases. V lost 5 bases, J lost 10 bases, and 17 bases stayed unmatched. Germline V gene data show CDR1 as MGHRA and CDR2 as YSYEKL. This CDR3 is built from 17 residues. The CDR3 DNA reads TGCGCCAGCAGCACCCGACAGGGGGCGCAGGGAATCAGCCCCCAGCATTTT. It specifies CASSTRQGAQGISPQHF.

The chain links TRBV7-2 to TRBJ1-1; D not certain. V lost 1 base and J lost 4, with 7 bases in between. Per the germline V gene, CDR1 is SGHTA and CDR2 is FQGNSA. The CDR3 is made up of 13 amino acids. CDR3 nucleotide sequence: TGTGCCAGCAGCTTAGTCCTGTCCACTGAAGCTTTCTTT. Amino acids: CASSLVLSTEAFF.

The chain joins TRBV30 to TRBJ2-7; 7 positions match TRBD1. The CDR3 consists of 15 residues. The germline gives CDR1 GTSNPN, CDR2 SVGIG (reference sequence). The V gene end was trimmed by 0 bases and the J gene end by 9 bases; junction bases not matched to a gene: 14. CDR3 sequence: CAWSVGGQSGSRQYF. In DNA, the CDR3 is TGTGCCTGGAGTGTAGGGGGACAGTCGGGCTCGAGGCAGTACTTC. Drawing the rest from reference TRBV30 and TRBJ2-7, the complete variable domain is SQTIHQWPATLVQPVGSPLSLECTVEGTSNPNLYWYRQAAGRGLQLLFYSVGIGQISSEVPQNLSASRPQDRQFILSSKKLLLSDSGFYLCAWSVGGQSGSRQYFGPGTRLTVT.

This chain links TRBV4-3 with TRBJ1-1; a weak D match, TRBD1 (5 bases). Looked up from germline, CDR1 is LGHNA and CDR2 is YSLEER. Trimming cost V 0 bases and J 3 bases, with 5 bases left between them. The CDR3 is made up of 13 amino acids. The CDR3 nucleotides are TGCGCCAGCAGCCAAGACAGGGACACTGAAGCTTTCTTT. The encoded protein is CASSQDRDTEAFF.

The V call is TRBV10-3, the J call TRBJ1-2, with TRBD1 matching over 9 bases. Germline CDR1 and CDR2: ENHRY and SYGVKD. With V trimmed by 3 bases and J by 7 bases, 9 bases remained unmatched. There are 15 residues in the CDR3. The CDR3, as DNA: TGTGCCATCAGTGATATGGGACAGGGCCAGAGTGGCTACACCTTC. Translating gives CAISDMGQGQSGYTF.

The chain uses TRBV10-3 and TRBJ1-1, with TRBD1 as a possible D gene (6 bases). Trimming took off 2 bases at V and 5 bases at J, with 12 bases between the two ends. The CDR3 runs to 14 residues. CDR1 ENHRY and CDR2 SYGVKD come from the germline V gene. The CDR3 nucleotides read TGTGCCATCAGTGAGGGGCAGGGGAGAACTGAAGCTTTCTTT. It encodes CAISEGQGRTEAFF.

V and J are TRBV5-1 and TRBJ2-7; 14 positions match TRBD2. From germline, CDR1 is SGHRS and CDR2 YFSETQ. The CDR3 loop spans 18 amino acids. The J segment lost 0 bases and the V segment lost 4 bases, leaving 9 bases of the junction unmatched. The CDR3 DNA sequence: TGCGCCAGCAGCCCGGGACTAGCGGGAGTTGCCGCCTCCTACGAGCAGTACTTC. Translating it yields CASSPGLAGVAASYEQYF.

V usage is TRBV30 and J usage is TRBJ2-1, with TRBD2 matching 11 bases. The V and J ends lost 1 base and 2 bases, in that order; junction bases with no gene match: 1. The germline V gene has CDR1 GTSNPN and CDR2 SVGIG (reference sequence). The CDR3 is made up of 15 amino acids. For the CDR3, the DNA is TGTGCCTGGAGTGGACTAGCGGGAACCTACAATGAGCAGTTCTTC. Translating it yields CAWSGLAGTYNEQFF.

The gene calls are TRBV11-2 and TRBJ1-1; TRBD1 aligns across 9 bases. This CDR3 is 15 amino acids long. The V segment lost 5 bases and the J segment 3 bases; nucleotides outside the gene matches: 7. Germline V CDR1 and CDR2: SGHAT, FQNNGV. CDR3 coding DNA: TGTGCCAGCAGCCCGAACAGGGGGCTGGACACTGAAGCTTTCTTT. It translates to CASSPNRGLDTEAFF.

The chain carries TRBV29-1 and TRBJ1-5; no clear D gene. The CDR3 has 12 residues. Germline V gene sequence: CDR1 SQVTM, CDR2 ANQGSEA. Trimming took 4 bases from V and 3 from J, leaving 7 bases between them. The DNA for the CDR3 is TGCAGCGTTGGAGGAGCCAATCAGCCCCAGCATTTT. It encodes CSVGGANQPQHF.

This CDR3 reads CASSISGDSPLHF. CDR3 nucleotide sequence: TGTGCCAGTAGTATTTCAGGCGATTCACCCCTCCACTTT. This chain connects TRBV19 to TRBJ1-6; no firm D call. The CDR3 sequence is 13 residues long. V was pared by 3 bases and J by 8 bases, with 8 bases between. CDR1 is LNHDA, CDR2 SQIVND, per germline (reference sequence).

CDR3 DNA sequence: TGCGCCAGCAGCCACCCCGGAGAGGTAGCTTCACCCCTCCACTTT. Amino acids: CASSHPGEVASPLHF. The chain joins TRBV4-1 to TRBJ1-6; no firm D call. Germline CDR1 is MGHRA and CDR2 is YSYEKL. The CDR3 covers 15 residues. With 3 bases removed from V and 9 bases from J, the gap between germline ends came to 15 bases.